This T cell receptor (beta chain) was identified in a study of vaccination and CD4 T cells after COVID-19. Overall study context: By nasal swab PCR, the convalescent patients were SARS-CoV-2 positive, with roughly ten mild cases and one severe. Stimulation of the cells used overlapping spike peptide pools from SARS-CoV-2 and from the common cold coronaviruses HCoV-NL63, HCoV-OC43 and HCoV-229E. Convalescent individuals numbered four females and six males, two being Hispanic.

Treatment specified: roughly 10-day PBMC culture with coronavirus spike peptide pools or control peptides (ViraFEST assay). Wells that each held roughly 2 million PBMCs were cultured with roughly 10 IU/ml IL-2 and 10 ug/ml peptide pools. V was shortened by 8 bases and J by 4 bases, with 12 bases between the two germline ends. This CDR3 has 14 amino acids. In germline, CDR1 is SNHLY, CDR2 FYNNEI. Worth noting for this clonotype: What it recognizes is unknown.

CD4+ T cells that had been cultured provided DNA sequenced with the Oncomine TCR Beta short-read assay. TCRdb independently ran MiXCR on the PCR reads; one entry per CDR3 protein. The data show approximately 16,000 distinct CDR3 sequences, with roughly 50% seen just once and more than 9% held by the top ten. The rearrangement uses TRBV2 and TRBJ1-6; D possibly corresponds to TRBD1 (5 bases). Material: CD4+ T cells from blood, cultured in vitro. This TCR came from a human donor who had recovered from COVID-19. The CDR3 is CASLGTAYNSPLHF. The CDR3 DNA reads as TGTGCCAGCTTGGGGACTGCATATAATTCACCCCTCCACTTT.